The present TCR beta chain was sequenced within a study of cytomegalovirus exposure and HLA in healthy donors. Broader study findings: Excluded: some indistinguishable V segments such as TRBV6-2 and TRBV6-3. Later analysis suggested links between common viral pathogens and several top significant clusters. When a later analysis was performed, an Asian-associated ancestry cluster reportedly had fewer N-insertions than the 666-donor mean.

About this clone: Its antigen is unknown.

This CDR3 contains 15 residues. CDR1 MNHEY and CDR2 SMNVEV come from the germline V gene (reference sequence). V was shortened by 2 bases and J by 7 bases, with 15 bases between the two germline ends. PCR involved 60 Vbeta and 13 Jbeta primers. Profiled with immunoSEQ multiplex PCR; TCRdb holds only in-frame clones, not every one. The top ten clones hold approximately 10% of a sample with more than 95,000 clones, roughly 78% of them seen once. This TCR derives from a man in his thirties or forties in good health and CMV-seropositive. The chain uses TRBV27 and TRBJ2-1; tentatively, D is TRBD1 (6 bases). The sample taken for sequencing was PBMCs. CDR3: CASSLSWGPGNEQFF. The CDR3 DNA is TGTGCCAGCAGTTTAAGCTGGGGGCCGGGGAATGAGCAGTTCTTC.